One T cell receptor beta chain is described in this entry. The read falls 3 residues short of the CDR3 end, and the missing part is taken from the germline J gene. Within the sample, other DNA sequences also encode this same CDR3. This record comes from a study of T cells in women clearing cervical HPV infection. The method was immunoSEQ multiplex PCR; TCRdb's version includes in-frame clones alone and lacks a portion of them. The table lists about 41,000 clones. Germline V CDR1 and CDR2: SGHVS, FNYEAQ. The V segment lost 0 bases and the J segment 3 bases; nucleotides outside the gene matches: 0. The CDR3 runs 14 residues.

The specimen sequenced was blood buffy coat. The receptor was isolated from a woman between 18 and 70 years old with a cervical HPV16 infection that either progressed to CIN3+ or cleared (not recorded which). The chain links TRBV7-6 to TRBJ2-3; 7 positions agree with TRBD2. CDR3: CASSLAGGTDTQYF. The sequenced CDR3 bases are TGTGCCAGCAGCTTAGCGGGGGGGACAGATACG.